This is a list of T cell receptor beta chains from one sample in a study of human T cells and chemical hapten exposure. TCRdb re-called the RACE reads through MiXCR, storing one row per CDR3 protein. The data show more than 75,000 distinct CDR3 sequences, about 9.4% seen once. The sequencing here drew on whole blood, taken in connection with sensitization to the hapten diphenylcyclopropenone (DPC). The source is a woman in her 30s with alopecia areata. Some clones in this sample may be carry-over from other donors' samples. Each CDR3 is given with its conserved first and last residue. A D gene is named only where the DNA matches it firmly. The size field is filled for only some rows; it gives once, few, many or a size class.

abundance	d_gene	v_gene	j_gene	CDR3aa
many	-	TRBV7-2	TRBJ2-1	CASSLGGSEQFF
many	-	TRBV4-3	TRBJ1-2	CASSQDDRGAPDYGYTF
-	-	TRBV28	TRBJ1-2	CATTSPYGYTF
-	-	TRBV9	TRBJ1-1	CASSEAGAGTEAFF
few	TRBD1	TRBV5-6	TRBJ2-7	CASSPQLGQASYEQYF
once	-	TRBV20-1	TRBJ2-2	CSARVNTWELFF
-	-	TRBV6-5	TRBJ2-1	CASKGLTGQFF
many	-	TRBV2	TRBJ2-7	CASSEDSPGTYEQYF
many	-	TRBV29-1	TRBJ2-1	CSVGYAYNEQFF
-	-	TRBV29-1	TRBJ1-3	CSVDRDRNTIYF
few	-	TRBV28	TRBJ2-4	CASSGGGAAKNIQYF
many	TRBD2	TRBV2	TRBJ2-1	CASSEGKGLAGDNEQFF
many	TRBD2	TRBV30	TRBJ2-3	CAWTSGRFAPDTQYF
-	TRBD1	TRBV6-2/TRBV6-3	TRBJ1-2	CASSGTGFDYTF
few	-	TRBV28	TRBJ1-2	CASTGGHRYGYTF
many	TRBD2	TRBV7-2	TRBJ2-7	CASSLGLAGYYEQYF
many	-	TRBV4-2	TRBJ2-3	CASSPGSTQYF
many	-	TRBV6-2/TRBV6-3	TRBJ2-1	CASSYSASSYNEQFF
-	-	TRBV11-1	TRBJ2-7	CASSPNTYEQYF
-	-	TRBV12-3/TRBV12-4	TRBJ1-1	CASSPRQIPNTEAFF
many	TRBD2	TRBV6-2/TRBV6-3	TRBJ2-1	CASIAGGLDNEQFF
many	TRBD2	TRBV29-1	TRBJ2-5	CSVGLAGVETQYF